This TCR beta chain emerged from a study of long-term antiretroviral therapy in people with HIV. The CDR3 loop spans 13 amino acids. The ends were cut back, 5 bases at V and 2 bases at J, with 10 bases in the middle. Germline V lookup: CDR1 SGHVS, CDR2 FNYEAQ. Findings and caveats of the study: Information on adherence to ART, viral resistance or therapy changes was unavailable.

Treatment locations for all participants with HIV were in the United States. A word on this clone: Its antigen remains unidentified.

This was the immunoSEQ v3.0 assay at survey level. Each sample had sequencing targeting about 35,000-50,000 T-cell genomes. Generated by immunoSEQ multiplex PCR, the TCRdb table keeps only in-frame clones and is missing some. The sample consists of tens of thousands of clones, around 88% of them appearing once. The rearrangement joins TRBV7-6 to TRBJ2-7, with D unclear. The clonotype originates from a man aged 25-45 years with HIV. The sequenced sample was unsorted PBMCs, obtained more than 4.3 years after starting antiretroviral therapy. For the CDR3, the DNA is TGTGCCAGCAGCCGGAGCAGAGCCTACGAGCAGTACTTC. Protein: CASSRSRAYEQYF.